The sequence of this T cell receptor (beta chain) was determined in a study of blood T cell repertoires in COVID-19. The data were produced by immunoSEQ multiplex PCR, yet TCRdb's version contains in-frame clones alone and is incomplete. The table lists 250,000 to 400,000 clones, around 87% of them singletons. Between the trimmed V and J ends, which lost 0 bases and 4 bases, there was a span of 7 bases. This CDR3 is built from 14 residues. CDR1 MNHEY and CDR2 SVGAGI come from the germline V gene. The receptor's source is a woman in her 30s who had recovered from COVID-19. Sample: PBMCs or T cells enriched from blood (not recorded which). The chain carries TRBV6-5 and TRBJ1-5, with unresolved D. CDR3 loop: CASSYSAGNQPQHF. CDR3 DNA sequence: TGTGCCAGCAGTTACTCGGCGGGGAATCAGCCCCAGCATTTT.